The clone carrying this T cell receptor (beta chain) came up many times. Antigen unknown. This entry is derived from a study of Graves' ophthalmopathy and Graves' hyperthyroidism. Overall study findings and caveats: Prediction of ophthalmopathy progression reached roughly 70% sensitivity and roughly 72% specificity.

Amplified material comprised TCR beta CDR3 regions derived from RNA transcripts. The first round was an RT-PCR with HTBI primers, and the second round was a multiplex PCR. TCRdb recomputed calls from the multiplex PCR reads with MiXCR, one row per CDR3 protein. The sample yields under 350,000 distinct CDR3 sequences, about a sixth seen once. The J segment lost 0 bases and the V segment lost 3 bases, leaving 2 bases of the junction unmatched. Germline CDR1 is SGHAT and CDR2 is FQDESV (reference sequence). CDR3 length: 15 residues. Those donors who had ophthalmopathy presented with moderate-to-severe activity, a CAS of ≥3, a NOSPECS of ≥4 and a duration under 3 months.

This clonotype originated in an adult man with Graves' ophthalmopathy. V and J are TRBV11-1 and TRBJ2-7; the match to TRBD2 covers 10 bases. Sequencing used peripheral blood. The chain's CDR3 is CASSFWTSGSYEQYF. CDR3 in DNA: TGTGCCAGCAGCTTCTGGACTAGCGGCTCCTACGAGCAGTACTTC.